This T cell receptor (beta chain) emerged from a study of T cells after yellow fever vaccination. One entry per CDR3 protein, called by TCRdb with MiXCR from the 5' RACE reads. The sample has around 29,000 distinct CDR3 sequences; approximately 6.5% are singletons. Per the germline V gene, CDR1 is MDHEN and CDR2 is SYDVKM. The CDR3 has 13 amino acids. Between the trimmed V and J ends, which lost 5 bases and 1 base, there was a span of 8 bases. J is TRBJ2-5 and V is TRBV28, with a tentative D call TRBD2 (5 bases). The clonotype was recovered from a man aged 30 to 45 who received the YFV17D yellow fever vaccine. Sequencing was performed on PBMCs, either bulk or a sorted T-cell subset (CD4+, CD8+, memory, or dextramer-sorted; not recorded which), taken on the day of the yellow fever booster vaccination. The CDR3 nucleotides are TGTGCCAGCAGTGACGGACTCCAAGAGACCCAGTACTTC. This gives the protein CASSDGLQETQYF.